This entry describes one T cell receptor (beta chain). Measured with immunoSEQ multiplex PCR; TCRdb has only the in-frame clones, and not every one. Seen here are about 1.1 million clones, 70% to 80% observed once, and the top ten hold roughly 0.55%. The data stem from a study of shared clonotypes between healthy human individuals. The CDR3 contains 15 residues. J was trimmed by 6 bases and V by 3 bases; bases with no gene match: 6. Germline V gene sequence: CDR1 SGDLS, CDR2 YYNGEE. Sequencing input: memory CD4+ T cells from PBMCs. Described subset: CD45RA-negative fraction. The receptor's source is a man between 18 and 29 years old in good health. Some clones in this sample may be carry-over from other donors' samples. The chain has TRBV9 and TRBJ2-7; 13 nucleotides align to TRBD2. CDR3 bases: TGTGCCAGCAGCGACGGACTAGCGGGAGTATCCGAGCAGTACTTC. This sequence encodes CASSDGLAGVSEQYF.